The 11 T cell receptor beta chains below were found in one sample sequenced in a study of control samples from healthy donors and cancer patients. Assay used: immunoSEQ multiplex PCR; TCRdb lists only in-frame clones, some missing. The repertoire holds fewer than 200,000 clones, with 90% to 95% as singletons. What was sequenced was blood. These receptors all stem from a man aged 18-30 years in good health.

The rearrangement links TRBV6-5 to TRBJ1-4, with D perhaps matching TRBD1 (6 bases). V was clipped by 1 base and J by 8 bases, with 11 bases between them. Germline CDR1 and CDR2: MNHEY and SVGAGI. There are 14 residues in the CDR3. This chain's CDR3 is CASSYYREPEKLFF. In DNA form, the CDR3 reads TGTGCCAGCAGTTACTACAGGGAGCCCGAAAAACTGTTTTTT.

This chain links TRBV27 with TRBJ2-2; D remains ambiguous. Deletions cut 0 bases from V and 5 bases from J, with 13 bases between. CDR1 MNHEY and CDR2 SMNVEV come from the germline V gene (reference sequence). The CDR3 covers 16 residues. The CDR3 protein is CASSLSSAVLTGELFF. For the CDR3, the DNA is TGTGCCAGCAGTTTATCGTCGGCCGTTCTGACCGGGGAGCTGTTTTTT.

V is TRBV6-6 and J is TRBJ2-5; unclear D gene. Germline CDR1 is MNHNY and CDR2 is SVGAGI (reference sequence). The V end lost 6 bases, the J end lost 0 bases, and 5 bases lay between the germline ends. The CDR3 is 12 amino acids. CDR3 in amino acids: CASRGYQETQYF. The CDR3 nucleotides read TGTGCCAGCAGGGGTTACCAAGAGACCCAGTACTTC.

The chain carries TRBV25-1 and TRBJ1-1; 10 bases agree with TRBD1. Per the germline V gene, CDR1 is MGHDK and CDR2 is SYGVNS. After removal of 9 bases from V and 1 base from J, the junction contained 5 bases not matched to a gene. This CDR3 has 14 residues. As DNA, the CDR3 is TGTGCCAGTCGACAGGGGGCCCAGAACACTGAAGCTTTCTTT. It is translated as CASRQGAQNTEAFF.

This clone was counted a single time. The chain uses TRBV6-1 and TRBJ2-3; the D is unclear. V lost 4 bases and J lost 3, with 26 bases in between. CDR3 length: 19 amino acids. Germline CDR1 and CDR2: MNHNS and SASEGT. CDR3 nucleotide sequence: TGTGCCAGCAGTGGTGTAATGATAAAGTTAACATATGGGACAGATACGCAGTATTTT. Translation: CASSGVMIKLTYGTDTQYF.

CDR3 nucleotides: TGTGCCAGCAGTTACTATTCAGGGACAACATTGAATGAGCAGTTCTTC. Protein: CASSYYSGTTLNEQFF. The chain links TRBV6-5 to TRBJ2-1; D might be TRBD1 (6 bases). This CDR3 is 16 amino acids long. CDR1 MNHEY and CDR2 SVGAGI come from the germline V gene. V was shortened by 1 base and J by 7 bases, with 17 bases between the two germline ends.

This clone was seen only once. The chain recombines TRBV18 with TRBJ1-2, with TRBD1 matching over 8 bases. This CDR3 region has 15 residues. With 2 bases clipped from V and 4 bases from J, the junction kept 6 bases outside the gene matches. The V gene's germline CDR1 is KGHSH and CDR2 LQKENI. CDR3 DNA sequence: TGTGCCAGCTCACCATGGCAGGGGGCTGGCTATGGCTACACCTTC. It is translated as CASSPWQGAGYGYTF.

The rearrangement joins TRBV5-5 to TRBJ1-5, with 12 bases lining up with TRBD1. J gave up 7 bases and V 0 bases, and 8 bases lay outside the gene matches. The CDR3 length is 17 residues. The germline CDR1 and CDR2 sequences are SGHKS and YYEKEE (reference sequence). CDR3 loop: CASSLDGGTGGWQPQHF. CDR3 sequence (DNA): TGTGCCAGCAGCTTGGACGGAGGGACAGGGGGCTGGCAGCCCCAGCATTTT.

The rearrangement joins TRBV5-6 to TRBJ1-4, with D unresolved. The CDR3 is made up of 14 amino acids. Germline V gives CDR1 SGHDT, CDR2 YYEEEE. V lost 4 bases and J lost 4, with 11 bases in between. The CDR3 bases are TGTGCCAGCAGCCGTCACGGCCTTAATGAAAAACTGTTTTTT. Its protein product is CASSRHGLNEKLFF. Based on the CDR3 plus reference TRBV5-6 and TRBJ1-4, the full variable domain is DAGVTQSPTHLIKTRGQQVTLRCSPKSGHDTVSWYQQALGQGPQFIFQYYEEEERQRGNFPDRFSGHQFPNYSSELNVNALLLGDSALYLCASSRHGLNEKLFFGSGTQLSVL.

This chain connects TRBV4-1 to TRBJ2-7, with 11 bases fitting TRBD1. V trimming: 4 bases; J trimming: 4 bases; junction bases outside the gene matches: 9. CDR3 length equals 16 residues. Germline lookup yields CDR1 MGHRA and CDR2 YSYEKL. The CDR3: CASSRQADRGLYEQYF. DNA of the CDR3: TGCGCCAGCAGCCGGCAGGCGGACAGGGGGCTGTACGAGCAGTACTTC.

V usage is TRBV28 and J usage is TRBJ1-2; D is uncertain. CDR1 and CDR2 (germline): MDHEN, SYDVKM. CDR3 length: 16 amino acids. The V and J ends lost 2 bases and 0 bases respectively, with 13 bases between them. CDR3 bases: TGTGCCAGCAGTTTAGGGCCGGGAAGATCTAACTATGGCTACACCTTC. Amino acids: CASSLGPGRSNYGYTF.